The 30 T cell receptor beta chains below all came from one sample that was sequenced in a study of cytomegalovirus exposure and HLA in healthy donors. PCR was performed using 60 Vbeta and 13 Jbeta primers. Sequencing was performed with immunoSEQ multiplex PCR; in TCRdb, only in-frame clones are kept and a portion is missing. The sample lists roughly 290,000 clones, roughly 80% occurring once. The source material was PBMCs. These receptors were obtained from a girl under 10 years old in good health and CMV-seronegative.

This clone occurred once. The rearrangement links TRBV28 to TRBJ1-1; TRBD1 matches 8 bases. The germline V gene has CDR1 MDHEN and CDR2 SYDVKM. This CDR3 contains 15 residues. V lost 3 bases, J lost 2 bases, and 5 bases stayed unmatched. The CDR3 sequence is CASSLTGAVNTEAFF. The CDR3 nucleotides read TGTGCCAGCAGTTTGACAGGGGCCGTTAACACTGAAGCTTTCTTT.

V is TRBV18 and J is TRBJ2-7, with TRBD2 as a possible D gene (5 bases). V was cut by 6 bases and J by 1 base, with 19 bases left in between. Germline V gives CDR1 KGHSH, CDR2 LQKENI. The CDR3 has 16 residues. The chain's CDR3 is CASSLGLPEASYEQYF. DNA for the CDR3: TGTGCCAGCTCTCTCGGACTGCCTGAGGCTTCCTACGAGCAGTACTTC.

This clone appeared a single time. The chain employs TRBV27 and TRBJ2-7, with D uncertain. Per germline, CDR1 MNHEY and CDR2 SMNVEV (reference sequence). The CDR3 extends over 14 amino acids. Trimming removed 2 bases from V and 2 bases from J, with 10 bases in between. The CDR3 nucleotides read TGTGCCAGCAGTTTAGGCGGCACCGCCTACGAGCAGTACTTC. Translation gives CASSLGGTAYEQYF.

The chain's CDR3 is CASSHPGDRDGPFF. The DNA of the CDR3 is TGTGCCAGCAGCCATCCGGGGGACCGAGACGGGCCGTTCTTC. The chain employs TRBV7-9 and TRBJ2-1; D may be TRBD2 (6 bases). The CDR3 runs to 14 residues. V was clipped by 5 bases and J by 15 bases, with 23 bases between them. The germline V gene has CDR1 SEHNR and CDR2 FQNEAQ (reference sequence).

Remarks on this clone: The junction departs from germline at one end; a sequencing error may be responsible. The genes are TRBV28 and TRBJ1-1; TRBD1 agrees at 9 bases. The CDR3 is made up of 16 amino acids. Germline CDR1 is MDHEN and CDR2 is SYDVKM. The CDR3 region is CASSLRSGTGNIEAFF. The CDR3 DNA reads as TGTGCCAGCAGTTTACGATCCGGGACAGGGAACATTGAAGCTTTCTTT.

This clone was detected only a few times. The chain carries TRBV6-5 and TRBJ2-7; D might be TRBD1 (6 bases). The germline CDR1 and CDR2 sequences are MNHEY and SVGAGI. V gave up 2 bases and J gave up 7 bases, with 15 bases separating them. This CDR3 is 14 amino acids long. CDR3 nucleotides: TGTGCCAGCAGTTACCAGACAGGTCCCTTTGAGCAGTACTTC. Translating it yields CASSYQTGPFEQYF.

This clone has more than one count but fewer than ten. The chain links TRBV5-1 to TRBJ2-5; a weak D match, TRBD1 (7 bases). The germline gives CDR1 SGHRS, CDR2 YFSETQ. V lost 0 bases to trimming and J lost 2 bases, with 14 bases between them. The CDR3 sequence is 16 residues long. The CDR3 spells CASSLAAQGRQETQYF. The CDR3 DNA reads TGCGCCAGCAGCTTGGCAGCACAGGGGAGGCAAGAGACCCAGTACTTC.

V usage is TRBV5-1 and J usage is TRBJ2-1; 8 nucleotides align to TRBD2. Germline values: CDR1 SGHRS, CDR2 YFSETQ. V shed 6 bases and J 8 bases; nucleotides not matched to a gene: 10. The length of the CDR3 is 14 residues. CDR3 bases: TGCGCCAGCAAAGCGGGGGCCCCCGGGGATGAGCAGTTCTTC. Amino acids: CASKAGAPGDEQFF.

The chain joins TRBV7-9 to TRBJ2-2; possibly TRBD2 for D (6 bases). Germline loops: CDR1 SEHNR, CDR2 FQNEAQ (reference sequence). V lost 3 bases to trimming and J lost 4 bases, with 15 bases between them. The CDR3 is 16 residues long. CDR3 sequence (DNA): TGTGCCAGCAGCTTTGCACCGACGGGAGCCACCGGGGAGCTGTTTTTT. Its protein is CASSFAPTGATGELFF. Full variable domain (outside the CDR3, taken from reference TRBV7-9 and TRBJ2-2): DTGVSQNPRHKITKRGQNVTFRCDPISEHNRLYWYRQTLGQGPEFLTYFQNEAQLEKSRLLSDRFSAERPKGSFSTLEIQRTEQGDSAMYLCASSFAPTGATGELFFGEGSRLTVL.

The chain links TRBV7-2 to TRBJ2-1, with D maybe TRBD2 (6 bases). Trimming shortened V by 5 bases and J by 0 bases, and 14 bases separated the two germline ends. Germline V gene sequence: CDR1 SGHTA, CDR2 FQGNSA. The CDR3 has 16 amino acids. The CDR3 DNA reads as TGTGCCAGCAGCGGAGGGACTTCTCTCTCCTACAATGAGCAGTTCTTC. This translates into CASSGGTSLSYNEQFF.

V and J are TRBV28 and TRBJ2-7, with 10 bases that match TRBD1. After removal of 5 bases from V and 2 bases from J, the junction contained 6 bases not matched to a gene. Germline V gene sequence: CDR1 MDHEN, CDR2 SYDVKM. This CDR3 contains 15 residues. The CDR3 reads CASSPRDRGTYEQYF. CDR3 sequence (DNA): TGTGCCAGCAGTCCGCGGGACAGGGGCACCTACGAGCAGTACTTC. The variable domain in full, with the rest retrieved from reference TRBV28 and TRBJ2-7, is DVKVTQSSRYLVKRTGEKVFLECVQDMDHENMFWYRQDPGLGLRLIYFSYDVKMKEKGDIPEGYSVSREKKERFSLILESASTNQTSMYLCASSPRDRGTYEQYFGPGTRLTVT.

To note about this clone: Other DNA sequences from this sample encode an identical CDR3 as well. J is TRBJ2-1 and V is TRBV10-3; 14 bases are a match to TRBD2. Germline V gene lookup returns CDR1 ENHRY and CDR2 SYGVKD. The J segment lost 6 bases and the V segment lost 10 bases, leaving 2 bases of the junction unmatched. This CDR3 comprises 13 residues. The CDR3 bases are TGTGCCACCGGACTAGCGGGAGGCAATGAGCAGTTCTTC. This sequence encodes CATGLAGGNEQFF.

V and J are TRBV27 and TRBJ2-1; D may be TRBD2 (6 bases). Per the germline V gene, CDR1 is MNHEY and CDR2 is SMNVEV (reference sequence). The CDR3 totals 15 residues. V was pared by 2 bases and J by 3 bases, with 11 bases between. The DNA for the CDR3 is TGTGCCAGCAGTTTAACTGGCGGGATCTACAATGAGCAGTTCTTC. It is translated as CASSLTGGIYNEQFF.

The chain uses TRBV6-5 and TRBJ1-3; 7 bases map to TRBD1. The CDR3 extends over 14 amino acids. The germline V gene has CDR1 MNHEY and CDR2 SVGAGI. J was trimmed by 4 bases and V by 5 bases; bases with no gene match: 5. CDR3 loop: CASSITRGGNTIYF. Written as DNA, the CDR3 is TGTGCCAGCAGTATAACCAGGGGGGGAAACACCATATATTTT.

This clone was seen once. The CDR3 protein is CASSFNVVGYGYTF. The CDR3 bases are TGTGCCAGCAGCTTTAACGTCGTCGGCTATGGCTACACCTTC. V is TRBV28 and J is TRBJ1-2; D uncertain. Germline loops: CDR1 MDHEN, CDR2 SYDVKM. Trimming left V 6 bases short and J 4 bases short, with 15 bases between. The CDR3 totals 14 residues.

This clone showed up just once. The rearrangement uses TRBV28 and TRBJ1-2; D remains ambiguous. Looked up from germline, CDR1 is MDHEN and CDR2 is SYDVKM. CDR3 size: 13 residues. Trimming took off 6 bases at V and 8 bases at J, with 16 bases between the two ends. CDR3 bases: TGTGCCAGCAGCATAAGGACTCCTCGGGGCTACACCTTC. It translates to CASSIRTPRGYTF.

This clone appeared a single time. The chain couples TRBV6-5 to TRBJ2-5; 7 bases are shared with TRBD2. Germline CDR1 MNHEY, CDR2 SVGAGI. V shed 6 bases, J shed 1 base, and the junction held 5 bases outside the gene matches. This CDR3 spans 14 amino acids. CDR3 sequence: CASSQTSPQETQYF. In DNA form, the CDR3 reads TGTGCCAGCAGCCAGACTAGCCCCCAAGAGACCCAGTACTTC.

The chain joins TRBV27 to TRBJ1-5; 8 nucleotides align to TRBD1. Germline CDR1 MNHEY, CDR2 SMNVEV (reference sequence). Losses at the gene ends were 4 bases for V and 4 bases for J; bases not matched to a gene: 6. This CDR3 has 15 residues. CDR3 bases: TGTGCCAGCAGTTCACGTAACAGGGGGAATCAGCCCCAGCATTTT. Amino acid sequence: CASSSRNRGNQPQHF.

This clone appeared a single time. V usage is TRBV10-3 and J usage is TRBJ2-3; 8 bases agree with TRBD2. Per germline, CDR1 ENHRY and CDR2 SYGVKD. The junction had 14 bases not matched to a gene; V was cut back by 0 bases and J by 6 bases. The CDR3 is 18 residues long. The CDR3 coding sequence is TGTGCCATCAGTGAGTCGGTTAACGGGGGGGGCCCGGGGGATACGCAGTATTTT. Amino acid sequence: CAISESVNGGGPGDTQYF.

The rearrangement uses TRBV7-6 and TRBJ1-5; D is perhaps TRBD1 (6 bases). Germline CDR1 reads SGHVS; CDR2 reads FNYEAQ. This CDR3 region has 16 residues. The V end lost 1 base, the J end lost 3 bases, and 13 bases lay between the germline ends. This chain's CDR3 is CASSLDAGAINQPQHF. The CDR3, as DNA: TGTGCCAGCAGCTTAGACGCAGGGGCGATCAATCAGCCCCAGCATTTT. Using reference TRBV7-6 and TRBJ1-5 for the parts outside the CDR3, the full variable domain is GAGVSQSPRYKVTKRGQDVALRCDPISGHVSLYWYRQALGQGPEFLTYFNYEAQQDKSGLPNDRFSAERPEGSISTLTIQRTEQRDSAMYRCASSLDAGAINQPQHFGDGTRLSIL.

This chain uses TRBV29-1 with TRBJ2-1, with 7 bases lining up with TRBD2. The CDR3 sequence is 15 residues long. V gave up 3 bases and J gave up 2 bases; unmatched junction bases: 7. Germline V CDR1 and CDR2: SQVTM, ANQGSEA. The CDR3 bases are TGCAGCGTTGAGGGGGGGATGACAGCCTACAATGAGCAGTTCTTC. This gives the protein CSVEGGMTAYNEQFF.

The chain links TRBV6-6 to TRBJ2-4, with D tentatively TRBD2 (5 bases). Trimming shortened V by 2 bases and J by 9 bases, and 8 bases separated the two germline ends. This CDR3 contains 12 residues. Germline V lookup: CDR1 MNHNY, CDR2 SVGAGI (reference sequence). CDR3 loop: CASSYERAIQYF. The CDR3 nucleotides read TGTGCCAGCAGTTACGAGAGGGCCATTCAGTACTTC.

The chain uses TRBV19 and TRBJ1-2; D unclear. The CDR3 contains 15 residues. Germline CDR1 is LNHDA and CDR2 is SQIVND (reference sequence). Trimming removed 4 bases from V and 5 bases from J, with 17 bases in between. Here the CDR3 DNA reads TGTGCCAGTAGTAACGCGCCTCCAAAATTATATGGCTACACCTTC. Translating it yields CASSNAPPKLYGYTF.

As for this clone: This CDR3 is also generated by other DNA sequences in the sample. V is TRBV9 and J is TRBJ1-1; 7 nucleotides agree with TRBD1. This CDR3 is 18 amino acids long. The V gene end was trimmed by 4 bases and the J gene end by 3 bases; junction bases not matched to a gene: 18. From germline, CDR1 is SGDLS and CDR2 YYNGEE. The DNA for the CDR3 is TGTGCCAGCAGCATCCGTACCACTAACAGGGGATTGGACACTGAAGCTTTCTTT. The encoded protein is CASSIRTTNRGLDTEAFF.

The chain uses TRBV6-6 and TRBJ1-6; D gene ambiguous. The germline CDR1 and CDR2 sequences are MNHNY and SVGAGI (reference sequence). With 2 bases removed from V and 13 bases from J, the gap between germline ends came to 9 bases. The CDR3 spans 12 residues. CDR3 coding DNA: TGTGCCAGCAGTTACATTGGGGAGCCCCTCCACTTT. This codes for CASSYIGEPLHF.

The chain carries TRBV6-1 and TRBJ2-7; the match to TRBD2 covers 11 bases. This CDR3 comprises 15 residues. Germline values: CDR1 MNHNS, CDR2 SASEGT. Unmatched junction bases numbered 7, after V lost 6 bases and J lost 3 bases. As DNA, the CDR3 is TGTGCCAGCAGAACTAGACTAGCGGGATTCTACGAGCAGTACTTC. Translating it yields CASRTRLAGFYEQYF.

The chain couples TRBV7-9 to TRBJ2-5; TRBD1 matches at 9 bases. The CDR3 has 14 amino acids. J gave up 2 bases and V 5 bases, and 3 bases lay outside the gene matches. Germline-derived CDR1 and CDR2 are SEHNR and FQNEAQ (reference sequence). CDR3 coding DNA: TGTGCCAGCAGCCCCGGACAGGGGCAAGAGACCCAGTACTTC. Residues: CASSPGQGQETQYF.

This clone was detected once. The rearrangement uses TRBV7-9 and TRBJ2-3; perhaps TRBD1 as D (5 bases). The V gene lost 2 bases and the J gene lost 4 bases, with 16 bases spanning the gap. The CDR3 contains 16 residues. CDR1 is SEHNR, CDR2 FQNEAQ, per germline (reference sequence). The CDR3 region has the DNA TGTGCCAGCAGCTTAATGTGGCAGGGTAGTCCAGATACGCAGTATTTT. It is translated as CASSLMWQGSPDTQYF.

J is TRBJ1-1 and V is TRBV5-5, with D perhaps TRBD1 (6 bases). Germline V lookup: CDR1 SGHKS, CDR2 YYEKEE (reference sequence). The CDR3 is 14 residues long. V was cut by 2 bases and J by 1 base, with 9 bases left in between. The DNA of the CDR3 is TGTGCCAGCAGCTTACCAGGGGAGAACACTGAAGCTTTCTTT. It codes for CASSLPGENTEAFF.

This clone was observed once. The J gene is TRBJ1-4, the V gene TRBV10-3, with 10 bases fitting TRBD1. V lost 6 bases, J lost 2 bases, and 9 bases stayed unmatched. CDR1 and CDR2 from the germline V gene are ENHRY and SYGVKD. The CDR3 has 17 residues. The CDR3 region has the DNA TGTGCCATCAGGCCGGGACAGGGGCGGTCGACTAATGAAAAACTGTTTTTT. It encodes CAIRPGQGRSTNEKLFF.